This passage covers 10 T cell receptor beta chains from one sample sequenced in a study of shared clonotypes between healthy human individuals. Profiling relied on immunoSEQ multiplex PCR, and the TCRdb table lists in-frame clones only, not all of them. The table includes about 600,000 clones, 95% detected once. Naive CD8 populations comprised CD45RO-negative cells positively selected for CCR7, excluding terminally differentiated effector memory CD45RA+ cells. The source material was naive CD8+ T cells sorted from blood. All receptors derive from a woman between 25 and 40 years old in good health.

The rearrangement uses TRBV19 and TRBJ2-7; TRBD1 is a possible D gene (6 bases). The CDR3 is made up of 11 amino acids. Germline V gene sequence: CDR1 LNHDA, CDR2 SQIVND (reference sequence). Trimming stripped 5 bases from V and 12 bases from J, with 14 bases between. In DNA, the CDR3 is TGTGCCAGTAGTTTAATCAGGGGTCTGTACTTC. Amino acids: CASSLIRGLYF. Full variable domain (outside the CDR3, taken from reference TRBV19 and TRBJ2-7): DGGITQSPKYLFRKEGQNVTLSCEQNLNHDAMYWYRQDPGQGLRLIYYSQIVNDFQKGDIAEGYSVSREKKESFPLTVTSAQKNPTAFYLCASSLIRGLYFGPGTRLTVT.

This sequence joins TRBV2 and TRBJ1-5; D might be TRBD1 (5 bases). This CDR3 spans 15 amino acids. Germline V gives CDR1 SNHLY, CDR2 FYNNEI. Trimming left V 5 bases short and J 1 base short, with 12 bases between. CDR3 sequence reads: CASSPGTVSNQPQHF. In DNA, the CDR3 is TGTGCCAGCAGTCCAGGGACGGTGAGCAATCAGCCCCAGCATTTT.

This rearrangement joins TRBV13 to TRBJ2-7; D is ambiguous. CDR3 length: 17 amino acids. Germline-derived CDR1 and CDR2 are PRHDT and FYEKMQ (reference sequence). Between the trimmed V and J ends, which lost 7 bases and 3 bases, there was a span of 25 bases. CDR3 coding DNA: TGTGCCAGCACCTCCTCGATATACCTCTCGGGTGGCTACGAGCAGTACTTC. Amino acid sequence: CASTSSIYLSGGYEQYF.

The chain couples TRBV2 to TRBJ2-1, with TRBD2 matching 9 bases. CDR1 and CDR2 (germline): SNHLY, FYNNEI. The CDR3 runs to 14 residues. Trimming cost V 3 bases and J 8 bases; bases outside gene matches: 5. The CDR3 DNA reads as TGTGCCAGCAGTGAGGGACTAGCTAACGATGAGCAGTTCTTC. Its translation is CASSEGLANDEQFF. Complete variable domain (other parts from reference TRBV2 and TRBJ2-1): EPEVTQTPSHQVTQMGQEVILRCVPISNHLYFYWYRQILGQKVEFLVSFYNNEISEKSEIFDDQFSVERPDGSNFTLKIRSTKLEDSAMYFCASSEGLANDEQFFGPGTRLTVL.

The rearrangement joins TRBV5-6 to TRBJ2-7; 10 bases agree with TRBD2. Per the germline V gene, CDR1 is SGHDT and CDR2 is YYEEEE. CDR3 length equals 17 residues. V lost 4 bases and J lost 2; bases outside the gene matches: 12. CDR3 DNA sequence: TGTGCCAGCAGCCCCGGCGGAACTAGCGGGGAAACCTACGAGCAGTACTTC. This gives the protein CASSPGGTSGETYEQYF.

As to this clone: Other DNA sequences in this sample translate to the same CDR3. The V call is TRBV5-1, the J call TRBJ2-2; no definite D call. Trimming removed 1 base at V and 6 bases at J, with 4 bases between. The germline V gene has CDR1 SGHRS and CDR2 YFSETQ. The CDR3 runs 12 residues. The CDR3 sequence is CASSLLAGELFF. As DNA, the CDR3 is TGCGCCAGCAGCTTGTTGGCCGGGGAGCTGTTTTTT.

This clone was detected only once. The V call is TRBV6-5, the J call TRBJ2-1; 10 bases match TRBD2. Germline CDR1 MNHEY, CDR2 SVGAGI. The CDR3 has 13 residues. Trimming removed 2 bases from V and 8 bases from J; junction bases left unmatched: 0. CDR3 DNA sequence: TGTGCCAGCAGTTACCTAGCGGGAGATGAGCAGTTCTTC. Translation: CASSYLAGDEQFF.

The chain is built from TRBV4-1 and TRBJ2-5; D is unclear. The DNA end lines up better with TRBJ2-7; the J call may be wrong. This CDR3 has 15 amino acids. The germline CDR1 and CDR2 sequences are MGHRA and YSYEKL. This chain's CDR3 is CASSQDQRNIYEQYF. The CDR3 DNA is TGCGCCAGCAGCCAAGATCAACGTAACATCTACGAGCAGTACTTC.

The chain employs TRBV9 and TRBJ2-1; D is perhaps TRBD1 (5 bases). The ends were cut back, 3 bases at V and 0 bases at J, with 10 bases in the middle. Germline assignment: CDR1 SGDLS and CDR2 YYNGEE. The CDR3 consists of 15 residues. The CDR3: CASSGTPSSYNEQFF. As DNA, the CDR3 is TGTGCCAGCAGCGGGACACCCAGCTCCTACAATGAGCAGTTCTTC.

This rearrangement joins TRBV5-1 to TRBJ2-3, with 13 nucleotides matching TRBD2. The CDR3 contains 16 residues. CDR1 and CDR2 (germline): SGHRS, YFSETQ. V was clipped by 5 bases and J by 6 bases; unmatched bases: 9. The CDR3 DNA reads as TGCGCCAGCAGTTTTGGACTAGCGGGAGTTTCGGATACGCAGTATTTT. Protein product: CASSFGLAGVSDTQYF.